The 9 T cell receptor beta chains given below trace back to one sample, sequenced in a study of T cells in Graves' hyperthyroidism and ophthalmopathy. Amplified regions were TCR beta CDR3 sequences from RNA transcripts. The HTBI set primed first-round TCR CDR3 RT-PCR. A single record per CDR3 protein comes from TCRdb applying MiXCR to the multiplex PCR reads. This table has roughly 380,000 distinct CDR3 sequences, around 18% appearing once. The material sequenced was blood. The receptors here all came from a woman aged 40 to 55 with Graves' ophthalmopathy.

This clonotype was seen many times. V usage is TRBV6-5 and J usage is TRBJ2-7, with D possibly matching TRBD2 (6 bases). The V gene's germline CDR1 is MNHEY and CDR2 SVGAGI. This CDR3 region has 16 residues. The V and J ends lost 8 bases and 0 bases respectively, with 20 bases between them. The CDR3 DNA sequence: TGTGCCAGCTGCTTTGAGGTAGCGGCGAGCTCCTACGAGCAGTACTTC. It encodes CASCFEVAASSYEQYF.

J is TRBJ1-1 and V is TRBV5-1, with 9 bases matching TRBD1. The CDR3 spans 17 residues. V trimming: 2 bases; J trimming: 0 bases; junction bases outside the gene matches: 8. CDR1 and CDR2 from the germline V gene are SGHRS and YFSETQ. Here the CDR3 reads CASSLKGQGRMNTEAFF. In DNA form, the CDR3 reads TGCGCCAGCAGCTTAAAGGGACAGGGACGCATGAACACTGAAGCTTTCTTT.

This sequence joins TRBV6-4 and TRBJ2-5; weak D call: TRBD2 (6 bases). Trimming pared 5 bases from V and 2 bases from J, leaving 15 bases between. The CDR3 has 15 residues. Per the germline V gene, CDR1 is MRHNA and CDR2 is SNTAGT. The DNA of the CDR3 is TGTGCCAGCAGTCACAGTCGACTAGGACAAGAGACCCAGTACTTC. Translated: CASSHSRLGQETQYF.

This clonotype was observed at least ten times. The chain uses TRBV6-1 and TRBJ2-2; unclear D gene. V dropped 5 bases and J dropped 3 bases, with 16 bases sitting between them. The germline V gene has CDR1 MNHNS and CDR2 SASEGT. CDR3 length equals 16 residues. In DNA form, the CDR3 reads TGTGCCAGCAGTCCCAACCGTGACTTATACACCGGGGAGCTGTTTTTT. It is translated as CASSPNRDLYTGELFF.

This clonotype was counted at least ten times. The chain joins TRBV2 to TRBJ1-2; 9 nucleotides agree with TRBD1. Germline CDR1 is SNHLY and CDR2 is FYNNEI. Trimming removed 5 bases from V and 0 bases from J; junction bases left unmatched: 7. The CDR3 has 16 amino acids. Here the CDR3 DNA reads TGTGCCAGCAGTCGGGACAGGGCGGGGTCTAACTATGGCTACACCTTC. Translation: CASSRDRAGSNYGYTF.

At least ten counts were recorded for this clonotype. The chain links TRBV28 to TRBJ2-2; D not resolved. CDR3 size: 14 residues. V was pared by 2 bases and J by 1 base, with 5 bases between. The germline V gene encodes CDR1 MDHEN and CDR2 SYDVKM. The CDR3 is CASSLGMNTGELFF. In DNA, the CDR3 is TGTGCCAGCAGTTTAGGGATGAACACCGGGGAGCTGTTTTTT. The variable domain in full, completed from reference TRBV28 and TRBJ2-2, reads DVKVTQSSRYLVKRTGEKVFLECVQDMDHENMFWYRQDPGLGLRLIYFSYDVKMKEKGDIPEGYSVSREKKERFSLILESASTNQTSMYLCASSLGMNTGELFFGEGSRLTVL.

This clonotype showed up many times. The chain has TRBV6-1 and TRBJ1-1, with a possible D match to TRBD1 (5 bases). Trimming cost V 5 bases and J 3 bases, with 10 bases left between them. Germline CDR1 MNHNS, CDR2 SASEGT. The CDR3 totals 13 residues. The DNA of the CDR3 is TGTGCCAGCAGTACCAGGGTGTACACTGAAGCTTTCTTT. This encodes CASSTRVYTEAFF.

This clonotype came up many times. The V gene is TRBV7-9, the J gene TRBJ2-5, with 10 bases that match TRBD2. The V and J ends lost 6 bases and 2 bases, in that order; junction bases with no gene match: 6. CDR1 and CDR2 from the germline V gene are SEHNR and FQNEAQ (reference sequence). The CDR3 runs 15 residues. CDR3 coding DNA: TGTGCCAGCAGAATCGGACTAGCGGAGCAAGAGACCCAGTACTTC. It encodes CASRIGLAEQETQYF.

V usage is TRBV6-5 and J usage is TRBJ2-7; 11 bases are shared with TRBD2. Germline assignment: CDR1 MNHEY and CDR2 SVGAGI. CDR3 size: 15 residues. The trim removed 0 bases at V and 2 bases at J, leaving 0 bases unmatched. The CDR3 DNA sequence: TGTGCCAGCAGTTACTCGACTAGCGGGGCCTACGAGCAGTACTTC. Its translation: CASSYSTSGAYEQYF.